Detailed here is one T cell receptor beta chain. The data belong to a study of blood T cell repertoires in COVID-19. Study details: Researchers got acute and convalescent COVID-19 samples from the United States, Italy and Spain. From T cells, B-cell-depleted T cells, or PBMCs came the material, which was cDNA or gDNA.

There are 14 residues in the CDR3. Germline values: CDR1 SNHLY, CDR2 FYNNEI. The V and J ends lost 9 bases and 0 bases respectively, with 9 bases between them. Measured with immunoSEQ multiplex PCR; TCRdb has only the in-frame clones, and not every one. The sample has roughly 170,000 clones, approximately 80% seen once; the top ten hold roughly 6.8%. This TCR was sampled from a human donor in a cohort sampled during active COVID-19. The chain recombines TRBV2 with TRBJ2-6; possibly TRBD2 for D (5 bases). The specimen was peripheral blood. CDR3 in amino acids: CARLESSGANVLTF. The DNA for the CDR3 is TGTGCCAGACTAGAGAGCTCTGGGGCCAACGTCCTGACTTTC.